The clone carrying this T cell receptor beta chain has a count of ten or more. Its antigen is unknown. The observed sequence ends 3 residues before the CDR3 terminus, with the missing tail filled in from the germline J gene. The sample is drawn from a study of T cell clonality in common variable immunodeficiency. Findings of the study overall: TCRbeta clonality was increased in CVID versus healthy controls. Authors noted CVID clonality's cause needs subpopulation repertoire sequencing. Fewer TCRbeta clones were shared among CVID subjects than controls. Reportedly, TCR beta sequences from common variable immunodeficiency showed fewer deletions and N-nucleotide insertions.

The CDR3 consists of 14 residues. The germline CDR1 and CDR2 sequences are LNHDA and SQIVND (reference sequence). V lost 4 bases to trimming and J lost 2 bases; unmatched junction nucleotides: 5. Sequencing was performed with immunoSEQ multiplex PCR; in TCRdb, only in-frame clones are kept and a portion is missing. The data show roughly 48,000 clones, with none appearing a single time. This TCR was sampled from a person aged 18-70 years in good health. Sequencing used peripheral blood mononuclear cells. The V gene is TRBV19, the J gene TRBJ2-7; 7 bases line up with TRBD1. Partial CDR3 DNA: TGTGCCAGTAGTACCCCGACAGGGACCTACGAG. This sequence encodes CASSTPTGTYE. The entire CDR3 sequence reads CASSTPTGTYEQYF.